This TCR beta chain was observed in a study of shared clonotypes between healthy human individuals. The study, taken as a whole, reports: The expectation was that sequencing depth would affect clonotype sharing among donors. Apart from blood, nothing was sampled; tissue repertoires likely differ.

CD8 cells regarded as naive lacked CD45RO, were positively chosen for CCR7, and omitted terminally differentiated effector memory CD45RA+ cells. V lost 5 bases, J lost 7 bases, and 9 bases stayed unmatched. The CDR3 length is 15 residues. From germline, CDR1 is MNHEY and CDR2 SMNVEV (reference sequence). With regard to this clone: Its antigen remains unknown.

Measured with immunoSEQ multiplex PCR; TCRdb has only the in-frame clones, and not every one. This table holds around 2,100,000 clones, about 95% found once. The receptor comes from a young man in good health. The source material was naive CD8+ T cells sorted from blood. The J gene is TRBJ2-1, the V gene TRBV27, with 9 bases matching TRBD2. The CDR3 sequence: CASSSSVTSGNEQFF. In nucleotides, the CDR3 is TGTGCCAGCAGTAGTTCGGTGACTAGCGGTAATGAGCAGTTCTTC.